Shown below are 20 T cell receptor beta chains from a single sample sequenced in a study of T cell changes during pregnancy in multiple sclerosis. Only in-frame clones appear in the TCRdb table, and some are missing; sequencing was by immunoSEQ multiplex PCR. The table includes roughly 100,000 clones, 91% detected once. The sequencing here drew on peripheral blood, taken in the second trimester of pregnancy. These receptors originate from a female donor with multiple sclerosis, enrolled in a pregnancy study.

The CDR3 protein is CASSRSRLSGANVLTF. The CDR3 DNA sequence: TGTGCCAGCAGCCGATCCCGACTCTCTGGGGCCAACGTCCTGACTTTC. This chain uses TRBV11-2 with TRBJ2-6; D gene unclear. There are 16 residues in the CDR3. The V gene's germline CDR1 is SGHAT and CDR2 FQNNGV. The V end was cut by 5 bases, the J end by 0 bases, with 11 bases between.

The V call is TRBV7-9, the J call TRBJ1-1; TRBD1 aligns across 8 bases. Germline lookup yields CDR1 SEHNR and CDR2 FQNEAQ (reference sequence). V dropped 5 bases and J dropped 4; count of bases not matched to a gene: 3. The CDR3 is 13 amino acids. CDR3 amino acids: CASSPTGGTEAFF. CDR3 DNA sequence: TGTGCCAGCAGCCCCACAGGGGGCACTGAAGCTTTCTTT. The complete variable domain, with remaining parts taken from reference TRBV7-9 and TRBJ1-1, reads DTGVSQNPRHKITKRGQNVTFRCDPISEHNRLYWYRQTLGQGPEFLTYFQNEAQLEKSRLLSDRFSAERPKGSFSTLEIQRTEQGDSAMYLCASSPTGGTEAFFGQGTRLTVV.

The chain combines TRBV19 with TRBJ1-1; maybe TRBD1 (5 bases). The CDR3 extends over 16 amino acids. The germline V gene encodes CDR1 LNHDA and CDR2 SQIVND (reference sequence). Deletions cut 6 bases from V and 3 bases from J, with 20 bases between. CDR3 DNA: TGTGCCAGTAGCCCCAATGGGGGGGAAGCGGACACTGAAGCTTTCTTT. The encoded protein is CASSPNGGEADTEAFF.

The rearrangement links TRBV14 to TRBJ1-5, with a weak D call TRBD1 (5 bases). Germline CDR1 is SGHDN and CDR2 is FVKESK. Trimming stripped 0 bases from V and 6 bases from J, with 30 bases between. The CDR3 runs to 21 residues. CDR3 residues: CASSQDLRRGESPAHRQPQHF. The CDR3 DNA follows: TGTGCCAGCAGCCAAGATCTGCGTAGGGGCGAATCTCCCGCGCATCGTCAGCCCCAGCATTTT.

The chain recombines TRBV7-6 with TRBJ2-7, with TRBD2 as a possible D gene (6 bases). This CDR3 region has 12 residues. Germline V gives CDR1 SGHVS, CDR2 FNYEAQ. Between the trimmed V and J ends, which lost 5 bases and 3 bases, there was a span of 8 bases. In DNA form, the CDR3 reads TGTGCCAGCAGCCCCGGGAGCTACGAGCAGTACTTC. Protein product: CASSPGSYEQYF.

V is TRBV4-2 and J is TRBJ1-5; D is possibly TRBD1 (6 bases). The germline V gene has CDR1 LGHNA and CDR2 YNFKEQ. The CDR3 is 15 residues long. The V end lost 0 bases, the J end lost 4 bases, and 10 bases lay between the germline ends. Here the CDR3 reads CASSQDLTGNQPQHF. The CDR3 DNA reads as TGTGCCAGCAGCCAAGATTTGACAGGTAATCAGCCCCAGCATTTT.

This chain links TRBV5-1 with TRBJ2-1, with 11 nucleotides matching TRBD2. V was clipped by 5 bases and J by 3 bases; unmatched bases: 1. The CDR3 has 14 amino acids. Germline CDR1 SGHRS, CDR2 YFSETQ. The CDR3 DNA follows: TGCGCCAGCAGAACTAGCGGGAGCTACAATGAGCAGTTCTTC. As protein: CASRTSGSYNEQFF.

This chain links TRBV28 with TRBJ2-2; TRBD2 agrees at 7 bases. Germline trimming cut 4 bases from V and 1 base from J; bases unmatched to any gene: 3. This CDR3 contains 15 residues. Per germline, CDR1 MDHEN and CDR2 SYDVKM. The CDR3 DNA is TGTGCCAGCAGTTCAGGCGGGAGGAACACCGGGGAGCTGTTTTTT. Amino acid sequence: CASSSGGRNTGELFF.

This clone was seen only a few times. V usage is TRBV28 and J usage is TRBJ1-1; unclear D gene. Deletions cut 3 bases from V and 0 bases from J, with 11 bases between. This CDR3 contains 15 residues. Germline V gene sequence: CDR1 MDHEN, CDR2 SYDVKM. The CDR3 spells CASSLVGSLNTEAFF. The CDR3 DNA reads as TGTGCCAGCAGTTTGGTGGGGAGTTTGAACACTGAAGCTTTCTTT.

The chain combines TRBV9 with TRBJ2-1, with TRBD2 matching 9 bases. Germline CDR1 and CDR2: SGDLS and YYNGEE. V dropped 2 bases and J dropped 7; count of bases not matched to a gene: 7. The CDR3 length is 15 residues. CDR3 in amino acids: CASSVSGRAGNEQFF. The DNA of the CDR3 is TGTGCCAGCAGCGTTAGCGGGAGAGCGGGTAATGAGCAGTTCTTC.

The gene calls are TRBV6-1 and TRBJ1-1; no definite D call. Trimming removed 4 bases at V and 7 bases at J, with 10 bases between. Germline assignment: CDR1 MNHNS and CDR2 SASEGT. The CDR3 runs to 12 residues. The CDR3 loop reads CASSALVNEAFF. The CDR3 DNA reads TGTGCCAGCAGTGCCTTAGTGAATGAAGCTTTCTTT.

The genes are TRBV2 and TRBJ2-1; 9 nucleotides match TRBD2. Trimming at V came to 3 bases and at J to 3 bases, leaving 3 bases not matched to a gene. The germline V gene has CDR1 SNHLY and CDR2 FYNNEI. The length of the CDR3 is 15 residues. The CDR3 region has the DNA TGTGCCAGCAGTGAGACTAGCGGAAACTACAATGAGCAGTTCTTC. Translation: CASSETSGNYNEQFF.

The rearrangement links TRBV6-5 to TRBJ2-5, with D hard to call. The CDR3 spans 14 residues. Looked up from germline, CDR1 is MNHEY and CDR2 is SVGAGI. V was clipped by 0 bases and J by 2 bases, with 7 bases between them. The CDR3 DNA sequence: TGTGCCAGCAGTTACTCGAAACTTCAAGAGACCCAGTACTTC. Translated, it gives CASSYSKLQETQYF.

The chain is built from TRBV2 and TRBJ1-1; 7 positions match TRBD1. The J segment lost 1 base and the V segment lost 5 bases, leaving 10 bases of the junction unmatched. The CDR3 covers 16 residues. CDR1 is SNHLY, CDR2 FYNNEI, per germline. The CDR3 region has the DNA TGTGCCAGCAGTCTACACAGGGGACGGTCGAACACTGAAGCTTTCTTT. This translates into CASSLHRGRSNTEAFF.

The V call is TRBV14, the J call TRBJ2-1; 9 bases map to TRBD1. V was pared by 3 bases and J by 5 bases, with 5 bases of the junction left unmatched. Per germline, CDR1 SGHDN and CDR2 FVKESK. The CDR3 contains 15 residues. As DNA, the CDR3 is TGTGCCAGCAGCCAGTGGACAGGGGATCACAATGAGCAGTTCTTC. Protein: CASSQWTGDHNEQFF.

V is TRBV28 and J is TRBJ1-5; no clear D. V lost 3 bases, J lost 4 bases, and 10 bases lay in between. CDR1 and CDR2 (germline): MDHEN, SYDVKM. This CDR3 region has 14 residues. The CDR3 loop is CASSFGQKNQPQHF. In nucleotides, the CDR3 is TGTGCCAGCAGTTTTGGTCAGAAAAATCAGCCCCAGCATTTT.

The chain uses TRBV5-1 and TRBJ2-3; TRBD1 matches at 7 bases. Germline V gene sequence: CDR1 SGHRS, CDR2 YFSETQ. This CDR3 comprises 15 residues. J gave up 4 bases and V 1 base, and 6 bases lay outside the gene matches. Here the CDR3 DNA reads TGCGCCAGCAGCTTGATAGCAGGGGGATCAGATACGCAGTATTTT. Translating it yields CASSLIAGGSDTQYF.

CDR3 sequence (DNA): TGTGCCAGCAGCTTCACCGGGACTTTCAATGAGCAGTTCTTC. This codes for CASSFTGTFNEQFF. This chain joins TRBV7-8 and TRBJ2-1; maybe TRBD2 (6 bases). CDR1 SGHVS and CDR2 FQNEAQ come from the germline V gene. The CDR3 covers 14 residues. V was trimmed by 3 bases and J by 6 bases, leaving 12 bases between them.

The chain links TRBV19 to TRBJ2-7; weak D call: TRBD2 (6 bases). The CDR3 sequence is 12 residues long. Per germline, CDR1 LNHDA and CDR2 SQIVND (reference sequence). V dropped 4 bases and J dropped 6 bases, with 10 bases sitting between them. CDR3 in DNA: TGTGCCAGTAGTAGGAGGGGTGGCGAGCAGTACTTC. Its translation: CASSRRGGEQYF.

In DNA form, the CDR3 reads TGTGCCAGCAGCTTAGGGGGGGCAGATACGCAGTATTTT. It translates to CASSLGGADTQYF. This chain connects TRBV7-2 to TRBJ2-3, with a weak D call TRBD2 (6 bases). The ends were cut back, 1 base at V and 4 bases at J, with 6 bases in the middle. Germline CDR1 and CDR2: SGHTA and FQGNSA. The CDR3 runs 13 residues.